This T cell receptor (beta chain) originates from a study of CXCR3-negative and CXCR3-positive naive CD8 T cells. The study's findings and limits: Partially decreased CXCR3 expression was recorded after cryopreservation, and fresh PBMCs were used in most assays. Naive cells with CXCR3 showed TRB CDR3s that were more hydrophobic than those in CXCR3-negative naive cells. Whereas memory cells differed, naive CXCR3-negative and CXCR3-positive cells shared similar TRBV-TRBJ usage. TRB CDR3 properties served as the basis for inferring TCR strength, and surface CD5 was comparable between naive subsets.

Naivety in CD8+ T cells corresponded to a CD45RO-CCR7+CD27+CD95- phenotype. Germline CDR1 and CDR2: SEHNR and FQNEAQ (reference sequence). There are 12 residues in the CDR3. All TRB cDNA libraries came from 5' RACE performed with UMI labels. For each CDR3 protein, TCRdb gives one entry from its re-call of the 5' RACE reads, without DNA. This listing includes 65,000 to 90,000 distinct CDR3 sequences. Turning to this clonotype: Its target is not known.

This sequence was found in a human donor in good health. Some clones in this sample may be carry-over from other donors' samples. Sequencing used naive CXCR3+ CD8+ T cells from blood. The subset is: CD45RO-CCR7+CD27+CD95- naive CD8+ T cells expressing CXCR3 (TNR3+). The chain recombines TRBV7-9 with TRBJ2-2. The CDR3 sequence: CASSQTTGELFF.